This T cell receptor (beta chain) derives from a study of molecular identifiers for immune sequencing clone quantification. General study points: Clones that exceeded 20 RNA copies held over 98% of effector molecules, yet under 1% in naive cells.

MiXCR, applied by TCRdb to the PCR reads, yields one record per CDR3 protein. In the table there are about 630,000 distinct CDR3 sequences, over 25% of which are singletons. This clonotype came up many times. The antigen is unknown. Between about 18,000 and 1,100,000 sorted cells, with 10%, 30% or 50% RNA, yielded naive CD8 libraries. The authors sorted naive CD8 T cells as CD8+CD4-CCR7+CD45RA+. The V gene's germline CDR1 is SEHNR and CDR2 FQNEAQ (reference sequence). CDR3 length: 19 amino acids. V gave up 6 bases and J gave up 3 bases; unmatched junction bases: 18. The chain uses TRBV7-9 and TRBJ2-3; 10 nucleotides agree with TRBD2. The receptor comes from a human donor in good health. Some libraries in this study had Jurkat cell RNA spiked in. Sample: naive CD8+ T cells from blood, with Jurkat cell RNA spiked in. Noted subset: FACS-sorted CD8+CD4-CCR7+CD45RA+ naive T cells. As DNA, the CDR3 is TGTGCCAGCAGTCCCAGGTCCCTAGCGGGGGCCGATCGAACAGATACGCAGTATTTT. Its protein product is CASSPRSLAGADRTDTQYF.